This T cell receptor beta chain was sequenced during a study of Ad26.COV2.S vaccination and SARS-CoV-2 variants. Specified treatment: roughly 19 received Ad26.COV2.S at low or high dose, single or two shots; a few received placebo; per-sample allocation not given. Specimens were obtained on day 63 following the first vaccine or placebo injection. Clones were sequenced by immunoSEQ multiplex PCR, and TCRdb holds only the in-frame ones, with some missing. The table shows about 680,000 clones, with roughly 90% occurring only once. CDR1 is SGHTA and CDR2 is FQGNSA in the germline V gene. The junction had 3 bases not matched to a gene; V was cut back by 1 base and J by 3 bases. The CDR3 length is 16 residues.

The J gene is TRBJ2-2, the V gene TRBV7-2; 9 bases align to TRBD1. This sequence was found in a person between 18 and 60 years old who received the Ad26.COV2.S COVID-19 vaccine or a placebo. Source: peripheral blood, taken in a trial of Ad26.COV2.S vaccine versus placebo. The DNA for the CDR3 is TGTGCCAGCAGCTTAGGACAGGGGGGACACACCGGGGAGCTGTTTTTT. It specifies CASSLGQGGHTGELFF.